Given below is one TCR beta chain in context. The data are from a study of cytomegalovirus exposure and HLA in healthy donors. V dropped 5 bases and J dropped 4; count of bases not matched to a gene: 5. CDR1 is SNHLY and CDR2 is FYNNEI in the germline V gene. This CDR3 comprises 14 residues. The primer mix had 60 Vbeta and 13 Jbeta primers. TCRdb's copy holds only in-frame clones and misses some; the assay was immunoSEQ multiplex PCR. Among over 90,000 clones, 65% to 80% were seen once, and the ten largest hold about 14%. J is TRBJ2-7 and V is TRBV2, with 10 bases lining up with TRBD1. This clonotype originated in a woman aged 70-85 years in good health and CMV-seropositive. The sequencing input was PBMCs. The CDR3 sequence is CASSSGTGVYEQYF. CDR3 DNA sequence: TGTGCCAGCAGTTCTGGGACAGGGGTATACGAGCAGTACTTC.